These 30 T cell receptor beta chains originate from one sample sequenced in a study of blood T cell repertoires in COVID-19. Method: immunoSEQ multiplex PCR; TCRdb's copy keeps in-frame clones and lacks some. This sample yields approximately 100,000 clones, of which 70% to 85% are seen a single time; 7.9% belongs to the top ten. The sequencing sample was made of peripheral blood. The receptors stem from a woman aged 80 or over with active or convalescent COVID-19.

In nucleotides, the CDR3 is TGTGCCAGTAGACCTAGGACTAGCGTCAATGAGCAGTTCTTC. Its translation: CASRPRTSVNEQFF. V is TRBV19 and J is TRBJ2-1, with 9 bases that match TRBD2. CDR1 LNHDA and CDR2 SQIVND come from the germline V gene (reference sequence). Losses at the gene ends were 6 bases for V and 6 bases for J; bases not matched to a gene: 6. This CDR3 is 14 amino acids long.

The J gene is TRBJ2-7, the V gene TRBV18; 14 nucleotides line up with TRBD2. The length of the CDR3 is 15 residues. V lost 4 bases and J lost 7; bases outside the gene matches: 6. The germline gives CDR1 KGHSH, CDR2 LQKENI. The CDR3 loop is CASSQGLAGVREQYF. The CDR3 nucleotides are TGTGCCAGCTCACAGGGACTAGCGGGAGTCCGGGAGCAGTACTTC.

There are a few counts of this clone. The CDR3 coding sequence is TGTGCCAGCAGCTTGGATGGGAGAAATGAAAAACTGTTTTTT. This translates into CASSLDGRNEKLFF. The chain has TRBV5-4 and TRBJ1-4; D not resolved. From germline, CDR1 is SGHNT and CDR2 YYREEE (reference sequence). V lost 0 bases, J lost 5 bases, and 8 bases lay in between. This CDR3 has 14 residues.

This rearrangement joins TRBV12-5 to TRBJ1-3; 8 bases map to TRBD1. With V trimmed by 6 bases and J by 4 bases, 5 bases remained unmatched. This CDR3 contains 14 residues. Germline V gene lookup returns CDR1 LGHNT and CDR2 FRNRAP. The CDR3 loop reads CASGWTGPGNTIYF. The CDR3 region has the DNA TGTGCTAGTGGATGGACAGGGCCAGGAAACACCATATATTTT. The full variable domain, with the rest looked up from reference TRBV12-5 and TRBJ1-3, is DARVTQTPRHKVTEMGQEVTMRCQPILGHNTVFWYRQTMMQGLELLAYFRNRAPLDDSGMPKDRFSAEMPDATLATLKIQPSEPRDSAVYFCASGWTGPGNTIYFGEGSWLTVV.

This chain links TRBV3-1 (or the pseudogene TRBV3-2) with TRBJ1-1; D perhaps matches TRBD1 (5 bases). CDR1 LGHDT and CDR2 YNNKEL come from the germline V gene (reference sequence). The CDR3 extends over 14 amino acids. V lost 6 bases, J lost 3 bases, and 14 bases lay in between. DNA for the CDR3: TGTGCCAGCAGTCCTCCGGGGGGTCACACTGAAGCTTTCTTT. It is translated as CASSPPGGHTEAFF.

DNA for the CDR3: TGCGCCAGCAGCCAAGATTATAGCGAGGGCACCGGGGAGCTGTTTTTT. Its translation: CASSQDYSEGTGELFF. The gene calls are TRBV4-1 and TRBJ2-2; D may be TRBD2 (5 bases). The CDR3 is 16 residues long. V lost 0 bases and J 4 bases, leaving 12 bases between the germline ends. CDR1 and CDR2 (germline): MGHRA, YSYEKL.

The CDR3 sequence is CASSLGSGDYEQYF. CDR3 in DNA: TGTGCCAGCAGCTTGGGTAGCGGGGACTACGAGCAGTACTTC. This chain links TRBV5-4 with TRBJ2-7; TRBD2 agrees at 8 bases. The CDR3 extends over 14 amino acids. Looked up from germline, CDR1 is SGHNT and CDR2 is YYREEE (reference sequence). With V trimmed by 0 bases and J by 3 bases, 2 bases remained unmatched.

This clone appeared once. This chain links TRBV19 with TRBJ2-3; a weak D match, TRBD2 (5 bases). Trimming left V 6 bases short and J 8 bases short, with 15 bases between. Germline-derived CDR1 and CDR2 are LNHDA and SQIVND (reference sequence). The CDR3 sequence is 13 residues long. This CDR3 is CASRSGLKGTQYF. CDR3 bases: TGTGCCAGTAGATCTGGACTGAAGGGTACGCAGTATTTT. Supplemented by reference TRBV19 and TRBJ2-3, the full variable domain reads DGGITQSPKYLFRKEGQNVTLSCEQNLNHDAMYWYRQDPGQGLRLIYYSQIVNDFQKGDIAEGYSVSREKKESFPLTVTSAQKNPTAFYLCASRSGLKGTQYFGPGTRLTVL.

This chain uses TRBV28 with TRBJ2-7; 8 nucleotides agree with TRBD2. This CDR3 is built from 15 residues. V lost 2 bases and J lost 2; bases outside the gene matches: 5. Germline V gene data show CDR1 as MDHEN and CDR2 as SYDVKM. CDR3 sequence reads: CASSLGGTSAYEQYF. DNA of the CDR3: TGTGCCAGCAGTTTAGGGGGGACTAGTGCCTACGAGCAGTACTTC.

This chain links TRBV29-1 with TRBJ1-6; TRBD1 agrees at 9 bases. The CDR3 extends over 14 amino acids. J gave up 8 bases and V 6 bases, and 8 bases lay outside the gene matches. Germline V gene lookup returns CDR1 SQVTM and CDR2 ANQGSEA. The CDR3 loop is CSVRGQGRHSPLHF. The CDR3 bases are TGCAGCGTCCGAGGACAGGGGCGACATTCACCCCTCCACTTT.

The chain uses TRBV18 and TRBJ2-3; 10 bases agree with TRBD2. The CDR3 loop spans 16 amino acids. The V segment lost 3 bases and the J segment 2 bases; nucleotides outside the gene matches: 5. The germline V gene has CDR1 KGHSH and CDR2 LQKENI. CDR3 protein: CASSPLGLAATDTQYF. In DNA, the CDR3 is TGTGCCAGCTCACCCCTTGGACTAGCGGCCACAGATACGCAGTATTTT.

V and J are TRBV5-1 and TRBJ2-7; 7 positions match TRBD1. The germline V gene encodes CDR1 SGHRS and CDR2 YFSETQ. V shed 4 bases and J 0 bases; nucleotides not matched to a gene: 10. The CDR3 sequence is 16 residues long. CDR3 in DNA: TGCGCCAGCAGCCAAACCCCCGACAGGGTCTCCTACGAGCAGTACTTC. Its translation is CASSQTPDRVSYEQYF.

The CDR3 loop reads CASSPTGSHGYTF. DNA for the CDR3: TGTGCCAGTAGCCCGACAGGGAGCCATGGCTACACCTTC. The chain joins TRBV19 to TRBJ1-2, with 7 nucleotides matching TRBD1. Losses at the gene ends were 6 bases for V and 6 bases for J; bases not matched to a gene: 7. The germline gives CDR1 LNHDA, CDR2 SQIVND (reference sequence). The CDR3 is made up of 13 amino acids.

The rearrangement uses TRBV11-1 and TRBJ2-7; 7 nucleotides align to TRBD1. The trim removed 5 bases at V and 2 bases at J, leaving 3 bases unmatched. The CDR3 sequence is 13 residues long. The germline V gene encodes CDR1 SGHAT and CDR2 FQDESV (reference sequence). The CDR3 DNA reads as TGTGCCAGCAGCCTGGGACAGACCTACGAGCAGTACTTC. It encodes CASSLGQTYEQYF.

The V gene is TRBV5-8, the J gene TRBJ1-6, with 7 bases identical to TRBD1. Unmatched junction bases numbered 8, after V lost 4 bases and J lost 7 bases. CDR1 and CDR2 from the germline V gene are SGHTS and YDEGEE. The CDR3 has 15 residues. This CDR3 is CASSASQGFNSPLHF. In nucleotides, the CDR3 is TGTGCCAGCAGCGCGTCACAGGGGTTCAATTCACCCCTCCACTTT.

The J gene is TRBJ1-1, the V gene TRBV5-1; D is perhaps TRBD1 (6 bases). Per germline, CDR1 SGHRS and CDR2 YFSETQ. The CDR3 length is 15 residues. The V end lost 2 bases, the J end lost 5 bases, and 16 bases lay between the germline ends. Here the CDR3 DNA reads TGCGCCAGCAGCTTAACCGTGGGACAACGAACTGAAGCTTTCTTT. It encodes CASSLTVGQRTEAFF.

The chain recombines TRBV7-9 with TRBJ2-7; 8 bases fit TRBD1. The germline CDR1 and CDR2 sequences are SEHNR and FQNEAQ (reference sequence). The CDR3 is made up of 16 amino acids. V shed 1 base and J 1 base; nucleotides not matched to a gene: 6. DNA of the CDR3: TGTGCCAGCAGCTTAGGGAGGACAGGGTGGTCCTACGAGCAGTACTTC. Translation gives CASSLGRTGWSYEQYF.

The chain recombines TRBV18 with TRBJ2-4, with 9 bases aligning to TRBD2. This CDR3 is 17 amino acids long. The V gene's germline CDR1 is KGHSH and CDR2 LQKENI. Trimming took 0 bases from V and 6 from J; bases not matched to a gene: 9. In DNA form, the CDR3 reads TGTGCCAGCTCACCACCGGCGGGAGGGCCGGTGAGAAACATTCAGTACTTC. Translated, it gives CASSPPAGGPVRNIQYF.

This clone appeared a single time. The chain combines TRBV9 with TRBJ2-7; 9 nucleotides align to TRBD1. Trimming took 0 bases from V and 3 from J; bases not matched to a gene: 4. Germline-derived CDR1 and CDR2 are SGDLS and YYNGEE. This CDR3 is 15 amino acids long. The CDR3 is CASSVAPGQGYEQYF. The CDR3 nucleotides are TGTGCCAGCAGCGTAGCCCCGGGACAGGGCTACGAGCAGTACTTC.

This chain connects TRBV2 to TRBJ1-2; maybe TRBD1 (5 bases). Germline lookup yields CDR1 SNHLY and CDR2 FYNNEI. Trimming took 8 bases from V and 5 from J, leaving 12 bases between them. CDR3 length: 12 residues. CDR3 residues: CASEVGGYGYTF. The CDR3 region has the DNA TGTGCCAGCGAGGTTGGGGGGTATGGCTACACCTTC.

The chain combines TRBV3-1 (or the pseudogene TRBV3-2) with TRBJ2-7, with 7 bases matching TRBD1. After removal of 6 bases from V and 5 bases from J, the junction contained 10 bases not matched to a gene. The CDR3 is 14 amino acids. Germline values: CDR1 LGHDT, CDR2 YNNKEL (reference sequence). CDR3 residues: CASSLTGQFNEQYF. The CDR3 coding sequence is TGTGCCAGCAGTCTTACGGGACAGTTCAACGAGCAGTACTTC.

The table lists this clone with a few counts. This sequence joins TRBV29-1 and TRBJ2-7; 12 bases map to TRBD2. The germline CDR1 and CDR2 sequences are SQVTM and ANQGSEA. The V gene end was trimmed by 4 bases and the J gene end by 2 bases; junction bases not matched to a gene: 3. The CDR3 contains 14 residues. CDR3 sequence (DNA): TGCAGCGTTGCAACTAGCGGGGGGCCCTACGAGCAGTACTTC. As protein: CSVATSGGPYEQYF.

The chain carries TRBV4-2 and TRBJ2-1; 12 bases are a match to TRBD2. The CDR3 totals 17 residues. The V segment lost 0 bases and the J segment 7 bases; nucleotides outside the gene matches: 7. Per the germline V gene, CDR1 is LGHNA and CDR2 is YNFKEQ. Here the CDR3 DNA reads TGTGCCAGCAGCCAAGATGCGGGACTAGCGGGTCGGAATGAGCAGTTCTTC. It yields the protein CASSQDAGLAGRNEQFF.

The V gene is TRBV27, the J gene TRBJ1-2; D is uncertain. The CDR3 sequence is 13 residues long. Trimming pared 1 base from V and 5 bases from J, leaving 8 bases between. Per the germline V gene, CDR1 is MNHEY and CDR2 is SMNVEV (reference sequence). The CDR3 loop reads CASSLFTGYGYTF. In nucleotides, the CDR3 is TGTGCCAGCAGTTTATTCACCGGGTATGGCTACACCTTC.

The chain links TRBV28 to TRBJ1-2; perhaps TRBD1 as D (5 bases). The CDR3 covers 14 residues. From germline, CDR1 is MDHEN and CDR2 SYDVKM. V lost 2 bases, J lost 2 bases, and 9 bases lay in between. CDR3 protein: CASSLEGANYGYTF. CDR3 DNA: TGTGCCAGCAGTTTAGAAGGGGCCAACTATGGCTACACCTTC.

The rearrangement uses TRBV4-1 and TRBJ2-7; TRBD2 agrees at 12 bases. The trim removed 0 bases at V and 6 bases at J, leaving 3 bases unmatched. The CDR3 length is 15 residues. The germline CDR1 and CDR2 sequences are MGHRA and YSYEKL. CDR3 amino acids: CASSQERLAGVEQYF. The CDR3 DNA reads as TGCGCCAGCAGCCAAGAACGACTAGCGGGAGTCGAGCAGTACTTC.

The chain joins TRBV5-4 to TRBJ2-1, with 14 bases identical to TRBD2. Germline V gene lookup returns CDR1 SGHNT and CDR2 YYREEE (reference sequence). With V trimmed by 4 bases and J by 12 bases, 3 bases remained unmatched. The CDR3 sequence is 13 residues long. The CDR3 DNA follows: TGTGCCAGCAGCGAGGGGACTAGCGGGAGGCAGTTCTTC. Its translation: CASSEGTSGRQFF.

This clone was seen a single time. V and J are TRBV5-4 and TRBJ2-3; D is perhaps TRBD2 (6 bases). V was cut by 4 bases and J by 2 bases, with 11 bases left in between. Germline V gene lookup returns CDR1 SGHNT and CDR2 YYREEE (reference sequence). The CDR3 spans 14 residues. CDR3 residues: CASSVGLHTDTQYF. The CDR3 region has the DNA TGTGCCAGCAGCGTGGGACTCCACACAGATACGCAGTATTTT. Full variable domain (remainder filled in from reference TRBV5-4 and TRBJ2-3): ETGVTQSPTHLIKTRGQQVTLRCSSQSGHNTVSWYQQALGQGPQFIFQYYREEENGRGNFPPRFSGLQFPNYSSELNVNALELDDSALYLCASSVGLHTDTQYFGPGTRLTVL.

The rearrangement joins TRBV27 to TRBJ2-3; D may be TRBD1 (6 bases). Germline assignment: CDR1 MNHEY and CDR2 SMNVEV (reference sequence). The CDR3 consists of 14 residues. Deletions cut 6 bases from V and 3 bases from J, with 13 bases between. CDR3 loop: CASSYRVFTDTQYF. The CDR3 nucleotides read TGTGCCAGCAGCTACAGGGTATTTACAGATACGCAGTATTTT.

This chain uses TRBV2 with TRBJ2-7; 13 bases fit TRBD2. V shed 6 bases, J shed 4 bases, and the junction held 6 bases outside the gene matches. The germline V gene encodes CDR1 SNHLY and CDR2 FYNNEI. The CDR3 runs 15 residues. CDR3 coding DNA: TGTGCCAGCAGACTAGGACTAGCGGGAGTGTACGAGCAGTACTTC. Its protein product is CASRLGLAGVYEQYF.